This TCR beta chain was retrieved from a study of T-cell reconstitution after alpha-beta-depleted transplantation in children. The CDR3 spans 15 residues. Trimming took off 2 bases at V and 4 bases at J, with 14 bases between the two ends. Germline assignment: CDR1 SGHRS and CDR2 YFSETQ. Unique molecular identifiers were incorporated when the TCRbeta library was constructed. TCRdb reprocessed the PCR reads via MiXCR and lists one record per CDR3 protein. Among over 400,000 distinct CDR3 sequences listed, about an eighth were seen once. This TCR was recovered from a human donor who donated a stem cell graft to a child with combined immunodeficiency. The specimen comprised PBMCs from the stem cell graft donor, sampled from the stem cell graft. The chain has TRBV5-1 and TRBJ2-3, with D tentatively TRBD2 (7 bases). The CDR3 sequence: CASSFYTGGPDTQYF. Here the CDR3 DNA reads TGCGCCAGCAGCTTCTATACGGGGGGCCCAGATACGCAGTATTTT.